The present T cell receptor beta chain was sequenced within a study of blood T cell repertoires in COVID-19. Across the whole study: COVID-19 samples, acute and convalescent, were from the United States, Italy and Spain. The cDNA or gDNA used as material had been derived from T cells, B-cell-depleted T cells, or PBMCs.

Trimming took 2 bases from V and 2 from J; bases not matched to a gene: 10. Germline assignment: CDR1 MNHEY and CDR2 SVGEGT. This CDR3 spans 17 amino acids. Seattle researchers signed up patients amid active infection and tracked them longitudinally. In its sample, this clone was seen once. Study processing details: Using reference gene primer amplification, nucleated cell counts were estimated. The protocol was immunoSEQ multiplex PCR, while the TCRdb copy is restricted to in-frame clones and leaves out a portion. V, J and clone size were drawn from that table, and D and trimming were deduced from the DNA. Found here are a few hundred thousand clones, 90% of them singletons; the top ten hold 2.1%.

Sequencing was done on a sample of peripheral blood. The source is a woman aged 60-75 years with COVID-19, enrolled during active disease. V is TRBV6-2 or TRBV6-3 and J is TRBJ2-3, with 7 nucleotides matching TRBD2. The CDR3, as DNA: TGTGCCAGCAGTTACCCTACGGCGGGGGAAAACACAGATACGCAGTATTTT. It specifies CASSYPTAGENTDTQYF.